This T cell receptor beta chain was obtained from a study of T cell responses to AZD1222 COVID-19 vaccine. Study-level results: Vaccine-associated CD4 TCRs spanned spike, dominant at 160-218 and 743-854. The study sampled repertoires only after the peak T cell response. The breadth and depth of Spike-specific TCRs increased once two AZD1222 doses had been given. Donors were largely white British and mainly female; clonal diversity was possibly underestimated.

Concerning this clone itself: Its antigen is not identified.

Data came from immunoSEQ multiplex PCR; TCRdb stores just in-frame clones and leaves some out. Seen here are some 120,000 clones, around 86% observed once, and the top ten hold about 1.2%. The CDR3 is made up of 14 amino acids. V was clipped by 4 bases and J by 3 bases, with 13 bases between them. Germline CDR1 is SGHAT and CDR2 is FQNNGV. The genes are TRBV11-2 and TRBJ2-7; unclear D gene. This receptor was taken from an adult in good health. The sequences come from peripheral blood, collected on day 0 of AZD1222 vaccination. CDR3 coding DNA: TGTGCCAGCAGCTCCCGGCAGCACCTCTACGAGCAGTACTTC. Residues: CASSSRQHLYEQYF. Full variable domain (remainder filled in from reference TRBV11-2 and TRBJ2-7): EAGVAQSPRYKIIEKRQSVAFWCNPISGHATLYWYQQILGQGPKLLIQFQNNGVVDDSQLPKDRFSAERLKGVDSTLKIQPAKLEDSAVYLCASSSRQHLYEQYFGPGTRLTVT.